This TCR beta chain originates from a study of OX40 agonist ivuxolimab in advanced cancers. With regard to this clone: Its specificity is not known.

Method: immunoSEQ multiplex PCR; TCRdb's copy keeps in-frame clones and lacks some. The sample consists of 65,000 to 95,000 clones, 80% to 85% of them appearing once. CDR3 length: 15 amino acids. CDR1 SGHDN and CDR2 FVKESK come from the germline V gene. Study results and caveats: Patients with a partial response at 0.1-3.0 mg/kg had among the lowest clonal expansion.

This sequence joins TRBV14 and TRBJ2-7; the D gene is possibly TRBD1 (6 bases). The sequence was collected from an adult with an advanced solid tumor such as melanoma, head and neck, liver or kidney cancer. Material: CD4+ or CD8+ T cells sorted from blood, obtained in a trial of the OX40 agonist ivuxolimab. The DNA of the CDR3 is TGTGCAACAGCCCCCATTCGGACAGTCTCCTACGAGCAGTACTTC. This translates into CATAPIRTVSYEQYF.